This TCR beta chain was recorded in a study of blood T cells in healthy people across ages. Findings of the study overall: Shifts in expanded clonotypes may have been confounded by donor CMV status, which was unknown. Among long-lived donors, naive CD4+ cells were more numerous and diversity higher than in aged donors.

Germline V gene data show CDR1 as MNHEY and CDR2 as SVGAGI. The CDR3 is 15 residues long. The V gene lost 3 bases and the J gene lost 3 bases, with 13 bases spanning the gap. The authors ran a second PCR of roughly 6 to 12 cycles using a sample-barcoded 5' primer and a J-beta primer mix. CDR3-containing paired-end reads numbering at least 2.5 million came from each sample. TCRdb redid the calling of the 5' RACE reads with MiXCR, one entry per CDR3 protein. Of about 1.1 million distinct CDR3 sequences listed, more than 30% are singletons. Total RNA, at least 6 micrograms per sample, was extracted from PBMCs. This clonotype was seen more than once but under ten times. Its antigen is unidentified.

The specimen sequenced was blood. The clonotype originates from a man between 18 and 29 years old in good health. The rearrangement uses TRBV6-5 and TRBJ2-3; the D gene is possibly TRBD2 (7 bases). CDR3 residues: CASSYGGASTDTQYF. The CDR3 coding sequence is TGTGCCAGCAGTTATGGGGGGGCGAGTACAGATACGCAGTATTTT.